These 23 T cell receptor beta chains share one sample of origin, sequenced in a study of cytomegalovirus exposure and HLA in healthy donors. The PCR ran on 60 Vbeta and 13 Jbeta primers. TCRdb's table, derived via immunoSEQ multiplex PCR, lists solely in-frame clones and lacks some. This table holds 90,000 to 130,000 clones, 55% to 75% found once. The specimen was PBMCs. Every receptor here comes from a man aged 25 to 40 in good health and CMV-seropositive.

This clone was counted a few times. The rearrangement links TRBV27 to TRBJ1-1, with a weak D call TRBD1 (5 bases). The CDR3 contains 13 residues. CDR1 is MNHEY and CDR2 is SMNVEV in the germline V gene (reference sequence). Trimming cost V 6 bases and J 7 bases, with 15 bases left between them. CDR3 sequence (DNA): TGTGCCAGCAGGGCCCCAGGGCGAGGTGAAGCTTTCTTT. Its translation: CASRAPGRGEAFF.

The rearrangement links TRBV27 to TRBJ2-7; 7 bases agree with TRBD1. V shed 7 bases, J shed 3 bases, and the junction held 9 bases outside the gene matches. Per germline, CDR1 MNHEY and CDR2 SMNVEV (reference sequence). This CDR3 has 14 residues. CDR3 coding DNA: TGTGCCAGCATCTACGGGACAGATAGCTACGAGCAGTACGTC. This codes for CASIYGTDSYEQYV.

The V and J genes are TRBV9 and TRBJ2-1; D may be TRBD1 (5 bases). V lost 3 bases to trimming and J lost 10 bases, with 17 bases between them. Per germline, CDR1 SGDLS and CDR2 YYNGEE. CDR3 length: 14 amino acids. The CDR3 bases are TGTGCCAGCAGCGGGACGCGTGGGGCGCCCGAGCAGTTCTTC. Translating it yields CASSGTRGAPEQFF.

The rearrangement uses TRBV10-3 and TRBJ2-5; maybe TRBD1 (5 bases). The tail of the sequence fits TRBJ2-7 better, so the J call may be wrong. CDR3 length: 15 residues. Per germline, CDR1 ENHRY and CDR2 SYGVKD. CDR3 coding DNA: TGTGCCATCAGTGTGGCAGGGCCTTGGTCCTACGAGCAGTACTTC. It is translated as CAISVAGPWSYEQYF.

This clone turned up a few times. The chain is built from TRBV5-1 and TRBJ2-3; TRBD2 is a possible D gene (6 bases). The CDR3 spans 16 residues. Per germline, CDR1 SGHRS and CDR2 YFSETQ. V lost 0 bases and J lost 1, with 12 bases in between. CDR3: CASSLAVGEGTDTQYF. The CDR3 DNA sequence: TGCGCCAGCAGCTTGGCCGTCGGGGAGGGCACAGATACGCAGTATTTT.

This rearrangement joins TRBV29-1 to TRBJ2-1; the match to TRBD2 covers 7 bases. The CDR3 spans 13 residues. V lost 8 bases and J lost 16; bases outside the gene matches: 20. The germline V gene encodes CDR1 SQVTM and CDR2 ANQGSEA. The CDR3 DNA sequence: TGCAGCATGTGGGGAGGGAGAGCCTTCTTAGTCTTCTTC. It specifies CSMWGGRAFLVFF.

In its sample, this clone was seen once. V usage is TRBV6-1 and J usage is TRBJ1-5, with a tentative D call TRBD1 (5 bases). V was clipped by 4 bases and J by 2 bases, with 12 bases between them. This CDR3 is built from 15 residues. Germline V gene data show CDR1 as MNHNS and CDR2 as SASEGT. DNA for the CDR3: TGTGCCAGCAGTGGCGGGACCGACGGCAATCAGCCCCAGCATTTT. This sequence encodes CASSGGTDGNQPQHF.

CDR3 nucleotides: TGCAGCGCCTCGGACAGGGCCAAAAGCGAGCAGTACTTC. Protein sequence: CSASDRAKSEQYF. The V call is TRBV29-1, the J call TRBJ2-7, with TRBD1 identical over 8 bases. Germline-derived CDR1 and CDR2 are SQVTM and ANQGSEA. Unmatched junction bases numbered 11, after V lost 7 bases and J lost 6 bases. CDR3 length equals 13 residues.

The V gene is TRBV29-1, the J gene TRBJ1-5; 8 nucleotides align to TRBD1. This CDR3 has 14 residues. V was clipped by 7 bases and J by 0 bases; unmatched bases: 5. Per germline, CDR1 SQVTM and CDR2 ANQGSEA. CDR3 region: CSAGTGNSNQPQHF. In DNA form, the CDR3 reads TGCAGCGCAGGGACAGGTAATAGCAATCAGCCCCAGCATTTT.

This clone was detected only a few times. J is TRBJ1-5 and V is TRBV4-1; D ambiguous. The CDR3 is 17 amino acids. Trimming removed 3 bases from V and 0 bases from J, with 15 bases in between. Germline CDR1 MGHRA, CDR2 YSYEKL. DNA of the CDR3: TGCGCCAGCAGCCACCACCCCCGAGGTGGTAGCAATCAGCCCCAGCATTTT. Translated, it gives CASSHHPRGGSNQPQHF.

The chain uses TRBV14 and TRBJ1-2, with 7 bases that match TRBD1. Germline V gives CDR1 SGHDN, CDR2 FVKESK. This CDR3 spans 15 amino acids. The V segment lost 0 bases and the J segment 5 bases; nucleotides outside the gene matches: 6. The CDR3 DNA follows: TGTGCCAGCAGCCAAGATAGGACAGGCGCGTATGGCTACACCTTC. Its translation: CASSQDRTGAYGYTF. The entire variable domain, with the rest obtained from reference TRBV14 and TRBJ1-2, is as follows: EAGVTQFPSHSVIEKGQTVTLRCDPISGHDNLYWYRRVMGKEIKFLLHFVKESKQDESGMPNNRFLAERTGGTYSTLKVQPAELEDSGVYFCASSQDRTGAYGYTFGSGTRLTVV.

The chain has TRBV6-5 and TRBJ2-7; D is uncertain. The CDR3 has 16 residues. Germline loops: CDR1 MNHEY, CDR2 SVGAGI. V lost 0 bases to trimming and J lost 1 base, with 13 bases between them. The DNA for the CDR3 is TGTGCCAGCAGTTACTCGAAGGCAGGAACATCCTACGAGCAGTACTTC. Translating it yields CASSYSKAGTSYEQYF.

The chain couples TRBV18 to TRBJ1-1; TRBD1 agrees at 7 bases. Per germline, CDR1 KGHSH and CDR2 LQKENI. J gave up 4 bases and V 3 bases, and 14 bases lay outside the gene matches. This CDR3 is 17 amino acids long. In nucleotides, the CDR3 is TGTGCCAGCTCACCTTTCGACAGGGCGGTAAGGGGCACTGAAGCTTTCTTT. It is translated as CASSPFDRAVRGTEAFF.

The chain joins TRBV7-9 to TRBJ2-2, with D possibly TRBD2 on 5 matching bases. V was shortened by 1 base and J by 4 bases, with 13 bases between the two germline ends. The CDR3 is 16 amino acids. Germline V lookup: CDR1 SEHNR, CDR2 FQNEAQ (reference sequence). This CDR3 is CASSLGAVAGTGELFF. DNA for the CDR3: TGTGCCAGCAGCTTAGGAGCAGTCGCGGGCACCGGGGAGCTGTTTTTT.

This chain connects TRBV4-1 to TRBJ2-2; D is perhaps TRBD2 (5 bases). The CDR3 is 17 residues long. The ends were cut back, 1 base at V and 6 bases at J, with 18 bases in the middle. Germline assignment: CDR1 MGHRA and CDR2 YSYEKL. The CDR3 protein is CASSQGTSLDWAGELFF. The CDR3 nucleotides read TGCGCCAGCAGCCAAGGGACTTCGCTCGATTGGGCCGGGGAGCTGTTTTTT.

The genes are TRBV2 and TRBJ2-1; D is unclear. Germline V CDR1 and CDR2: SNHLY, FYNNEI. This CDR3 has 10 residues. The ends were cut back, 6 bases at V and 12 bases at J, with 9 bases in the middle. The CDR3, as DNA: TGTGCCAGCAGCCCAGGTGGGCAGTTCTTC. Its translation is CASSPGGQFF.

As DNA, the CDR3 is TGTGCCAGCAGCTTGATGTCAGGCTACGAGCAGTACTTC. Translating gives CASSLMSGYEQYF. This chain joins TRBV5-6 and TRBJ2-7, with D unclear. Between the trimmed V and J ends, which lost 1 base and 3 bases, there was a span of 8 bases. Germline V lookup: CDR1 SGHDT, CDR2 YYEEEE. This CDR3 has 13 amino acids.

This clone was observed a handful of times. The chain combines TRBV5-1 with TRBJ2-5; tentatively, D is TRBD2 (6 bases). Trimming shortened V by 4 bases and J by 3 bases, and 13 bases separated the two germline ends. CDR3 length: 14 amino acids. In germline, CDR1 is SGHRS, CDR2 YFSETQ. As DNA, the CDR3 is TGCGCCAGCAGCCGCGGGGACTTGAAAGAGACCCAGTACTTC. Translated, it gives CASSRGDLKETQYF.

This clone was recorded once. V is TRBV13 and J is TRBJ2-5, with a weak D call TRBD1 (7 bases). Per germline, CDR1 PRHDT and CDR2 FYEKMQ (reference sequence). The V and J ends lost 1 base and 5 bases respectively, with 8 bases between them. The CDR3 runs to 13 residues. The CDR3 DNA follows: TGTGCCAGCAGCTTAGCAGGGGGGGAGACCCAGTACTTC. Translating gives CASSLAGGETQYF.

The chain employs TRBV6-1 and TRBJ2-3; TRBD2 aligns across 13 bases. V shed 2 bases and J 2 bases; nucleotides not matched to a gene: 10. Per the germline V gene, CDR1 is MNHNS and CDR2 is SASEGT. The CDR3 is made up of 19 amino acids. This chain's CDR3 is CASSEKPPGLAGVTDTQYF. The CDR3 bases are TGTGCCAGCAGTGAAAAACCCCCCGGACTAGCGGGGGTCACAGATACGCAGTATTTT.

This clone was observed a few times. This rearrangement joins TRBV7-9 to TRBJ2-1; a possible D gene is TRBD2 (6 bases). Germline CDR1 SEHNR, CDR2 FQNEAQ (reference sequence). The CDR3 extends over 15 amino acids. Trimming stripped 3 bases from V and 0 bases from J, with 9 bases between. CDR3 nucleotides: TGTGCCAGCAGCTTTAGCGGACGCTCCTACAATGAGCAGTTCTTC. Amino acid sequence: CASSFSGRSYNEQFF.

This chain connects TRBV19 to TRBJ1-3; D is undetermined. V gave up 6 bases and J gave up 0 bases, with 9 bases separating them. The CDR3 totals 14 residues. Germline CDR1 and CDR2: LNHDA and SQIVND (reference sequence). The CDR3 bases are TGTGCCAGTAGGGCCGCCTCCTCTGGAAACACCATATATTTT. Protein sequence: CASRAASSGNTIYF.

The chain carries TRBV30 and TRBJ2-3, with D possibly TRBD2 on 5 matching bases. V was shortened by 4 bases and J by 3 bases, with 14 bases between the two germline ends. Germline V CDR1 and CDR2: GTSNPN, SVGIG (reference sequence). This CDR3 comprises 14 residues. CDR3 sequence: CAWNVQRRTDTQYF. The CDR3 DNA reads TGTGCCTGGAACGTCCAGCGGAGAACAGATACGCAGTATTTT.